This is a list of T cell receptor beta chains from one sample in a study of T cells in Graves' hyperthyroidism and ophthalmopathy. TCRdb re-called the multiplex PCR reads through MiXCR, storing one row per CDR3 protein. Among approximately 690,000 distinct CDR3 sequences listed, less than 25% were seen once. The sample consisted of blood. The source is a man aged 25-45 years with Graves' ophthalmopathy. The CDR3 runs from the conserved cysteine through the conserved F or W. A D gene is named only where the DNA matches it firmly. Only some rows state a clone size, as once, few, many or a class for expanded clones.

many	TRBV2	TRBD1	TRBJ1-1	CASRGAGGLNTEAFF	TGTGCCAGCAGGGGGGCAGGGGGCCTCAACACTGAAGCTTTCTTT
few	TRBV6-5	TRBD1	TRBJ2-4	CASSYSGQGAPTAKNIQYF	TGTGCCAGCAGTTACTCAGGACAGGGGGCCCCGACAGCCAAAAACATTCAGTACTTC
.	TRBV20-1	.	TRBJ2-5	CSARLGGSETQYF	TGCAGTGCTAGATTAGGGGGGAGTGAGACCCAGTACTTC
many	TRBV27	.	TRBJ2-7	CASSLQGGHEQYF	TGTGCCAGCAGTCTCCAGGGGGGCCACGAGCAGTACTTC
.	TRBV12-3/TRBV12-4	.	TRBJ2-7	CASSPFAREQYF	TGTGCCAGCAGTCCGTTCGCGCGCGAGCAGTACTTC
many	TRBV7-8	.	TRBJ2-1	CASSLIGGRASSYNEQFF	TGTGCCAGCAGCTTAATAGGGGGGCGGGCGAGCTCCTACAATGAGCAGTTCTTC
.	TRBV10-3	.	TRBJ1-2	CAISESTGHGYTF	TGTGCCATCAGTGAGTCGACAGGCCATGGCTACACCTTC
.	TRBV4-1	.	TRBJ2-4	CASSQGQGGTKNIQYF	TGCGCCAGCAGCCAAGGACAGGGAGGAACCAAAAACATTCAGTACTTC
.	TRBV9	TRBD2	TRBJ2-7	CASSVAPGLAYEQYF	TGTGCCAGCAGCGTAGCCCCCGGACTAGCCTACGAGCAGTACTTC
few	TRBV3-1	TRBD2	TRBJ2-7	CASSQAGPGTSGRVWHEQYF	TGTGCCAGCAGCCAAGCGGGGCCCGGGACTAGCGGGAGGGTATGGCACGAGCAGTACTTC
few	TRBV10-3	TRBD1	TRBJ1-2	CAISDETGKGYTF	TGTGCCATCAGTGACGAGACAGGGAAAGGCTACACCTTC
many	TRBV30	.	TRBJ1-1	CAWGPTIMNTEAFF	TGTGCCTGGGGGCCCACCATTATGAACACTGAAGCTTTCTTT
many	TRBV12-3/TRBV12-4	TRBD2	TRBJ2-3	CASSLLAGGGDTQYF	TGTGCCAGCAGTTTATTAGCGGGAGGTGGAGATACGCAGTATTTT
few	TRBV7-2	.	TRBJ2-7	CASSLGLWGARRSYEQYF	TGTGCCAGCAGCTTAGGGCTCTGGGGGGCGAGAAGGTCCTACGAGCAGTACTTC
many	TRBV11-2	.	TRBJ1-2	CASSSVSGPGNYGYTF	TGTGCCAGCAGCTCAGTTTCAGGCCCTGGTAACTATGGCTACACCTTC
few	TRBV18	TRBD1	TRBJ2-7	CASSSQGAAYEQYF	TGTGCCAGCTCATCACAGGGGGCGGCCTACGAGCAGTACTTC
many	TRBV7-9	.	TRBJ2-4	CASSYRPGQGPKNIQYF	TGTGCCAGCAGCTACCGTCCGGGGCAGGGACCCAAAAACATTCAGTACTTC
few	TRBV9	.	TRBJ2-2	CASSPLLTGELFF	TGTGCCAGCAGCCCTTTGTTGACAGGGGAGCTGTTTTTT
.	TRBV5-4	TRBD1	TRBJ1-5	CASSYGTGANNQPQHF	TGTGCCAGCAGCTACGGGACAGGGGCGAACAATCAGCCCCAGCATTTT
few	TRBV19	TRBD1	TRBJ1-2	CARGQEYGYTF	TGTGCCAGAGGACAGGAGTATGGCTACACCTTC
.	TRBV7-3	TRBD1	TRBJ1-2	CASSPSGTANYGYTF	TGTGCCAGCAGCCCATCCGGGACAGCTAACTATGGCTACACCTTC
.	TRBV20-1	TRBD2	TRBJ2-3	CGARDPGLAGADTQYF	TGCGGTGCTAGAGATCCCGGACTAGCGGGAGCAGATACGCAGTATTTT
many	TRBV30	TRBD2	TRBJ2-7	CAWSVGLAASYEQYF	TGTGCCTGGAGTGTGGGGCTAGCGGCCTCCTACGAGCAGTACTTC
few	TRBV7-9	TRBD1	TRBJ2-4	CASSPVGTGGVIGNIQYF	TGTGCCAGCAGCCCCGTCGGAACAGGGGGCGTAATTGGAAACATTCAGTACTTC
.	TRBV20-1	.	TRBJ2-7	CSARGASYEQYF	TGCAGTGCTAGAGGGGCTTCCTACGAGCAGTACTTC
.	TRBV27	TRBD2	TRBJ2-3	CASSLPGTSGASTDTQYF	TGTGCCAGCAGTTTACCTGGGACTAGCGGTGCGAGCACAGATACGCAGTATTTT
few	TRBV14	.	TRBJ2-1	CASSRQVGYNEQFF	TGTGCCAGCAGCAGACAGGTGGGATACAATGAGCAGTTCTTC
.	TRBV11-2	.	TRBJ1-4	CASSLLPYSYNEKLFF	TGTGCCAGCAGCTTACTCCCTTACTCTTATAATGAAAAACTGTTTTTT
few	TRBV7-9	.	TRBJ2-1	CASSLVRERDEQFF	TGTGCCAGCAGCTTAGTCCGGGAGAGAGATGAGCAGTTCTTC
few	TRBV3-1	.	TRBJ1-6	CASSDQTRPSSYNSPLHF	TGTGCCAGCAGCGACCAAACGAGGCCTAGCTCCTATAATTCACCCCTCCACTTT
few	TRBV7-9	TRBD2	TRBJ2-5	CASSSVIAGGQGETQYF	TGTGCCAGCAGCTCCGTAATAGCGGGAGGGCAGGGAGAGACCCAGTACTTC
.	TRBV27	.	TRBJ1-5	CAGSRDIPLRGQPQHF	TGTGCCGGCAGCCGGGACATCCCTCTACGCGGTCAGCCCCAGCATTTT
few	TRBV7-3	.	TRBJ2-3	CASSISVGPPTDTQYF	TGTGCCAGCAGTATCTCCGTGGGTCCCCCCACAGATACGCAGTATTTT
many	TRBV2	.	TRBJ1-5	CASSPAGGRQPQHF	TGTGCCAGCAGCCCGGCGGGGGGTCGTCAGCCCCAGCATTTT
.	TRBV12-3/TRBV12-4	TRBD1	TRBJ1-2	CASSTLDRGYGYTF	TGTGCCAGCAGTACTCTGGACAGGGGCTATGGCTACACCTTC
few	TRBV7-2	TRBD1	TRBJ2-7	CASSGWDRGHTPTYEQYF	TGTGCCAGCAGCGGGTGGGACAGGGGCCATACCCCAACCTACGAGCAGTACTTC
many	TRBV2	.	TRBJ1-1	CASRGDLRSYTEAFF	TGTGCCAGCAGGGGGGACCTCCGAAGTTACACTGAAGCTTTCTTT
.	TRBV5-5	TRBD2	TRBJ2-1	CASSLVVLAGVGYNEQFF	TGTGCCAGCAGCTTGGTGGTACTAGCGGGAGTAGGCTACAATGAGCAGTTCTTC
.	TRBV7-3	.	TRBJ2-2	CASSLTSLTNTGELFF	TGTGCCAGCAGCTTAACTAGTTTAACGAACACCGGGGAGCTGTTTTTT
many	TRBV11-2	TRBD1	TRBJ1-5	CASSYTGGSQPQHF	TGTGCCAGCAGCTACACAGGGGGAAGTCAGCCCCAGCATTTT
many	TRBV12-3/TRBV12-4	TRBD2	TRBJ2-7	CASSLRGEVPYEQYF	TGTGCCAGCAGTTTACGGGGGGAGGTCCCCTACGAGCAGTACTTC
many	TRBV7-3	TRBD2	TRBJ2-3	CASSLTSGTTDTQYF	TGTGCCAGCAGCTTAACTAGCGGGACCACAGATACGCAGTATTTT
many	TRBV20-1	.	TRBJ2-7	CSARWTAYEQYF	TGCAGTGCCCGATGGACAGCCTACGAGCAGTACTTC
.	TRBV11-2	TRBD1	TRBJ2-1	CASSTRDRHPTPVNNEQFF	TGTGCCAGCAGCACGAGGGACAGACATCCTACACCGGTCAACAATGAGCAGTTCTTC
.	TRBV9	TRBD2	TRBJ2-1	CASSPSTAGVGNEQFF	TGTGCCAGCAGCCCCTCTACCGCGGGAGTTGGTAATGAGCAGTTCTTC
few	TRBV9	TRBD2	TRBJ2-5	CASSGGASGRAEETQYF	TGTGCCAGCAGCGGTGGGGCGAGCGGGAGGGCAGAAGAGACCCAGTACTTC
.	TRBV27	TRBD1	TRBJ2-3	CASSPSGTDTDTQYF	TGTGCCAGCAGTCCATCCGGGACAGACACAGATACGCAGTATTTT
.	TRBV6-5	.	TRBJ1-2	CASRLGDGYHTF	TGTGCCAGCAGGTTAGGAGATGGCTACCACACCTTC
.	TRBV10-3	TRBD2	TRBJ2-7	CAISESPSGFSYEQYF	TGTGCCATCAGTGAGTCGCCTAGCGGGTTCTCCTACGAGCAGTACTTC
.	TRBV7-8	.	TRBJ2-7	CASSLEEMNFYEQYF	TGTGCCAGCAGCTTAGAAGAGATGAATTTCTACGAGCAGTACTTC
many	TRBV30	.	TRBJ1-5	CAVSPGPNQPQHF	TGTGCCGTGAGCCCGGGACCTAATCAGCCCCAGCATTTT
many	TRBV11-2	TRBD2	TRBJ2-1	CASSLVLAGSSYNEQFF	TGTGCCAGCAGCTTAGTGCTAGCGGGGAGCTCCTACAATGAGCAGTTCTTC
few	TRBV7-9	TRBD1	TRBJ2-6	CASSLTGIGANVLTF	TGTGCCAGCAGCCTGACAGGGATTGGGGCCAACGTCCTGACTTTC
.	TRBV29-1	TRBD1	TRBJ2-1	CSAQTGREQFF	TGCAGCGCTCAGACAGGGCGGGAGCAGTTCTTC